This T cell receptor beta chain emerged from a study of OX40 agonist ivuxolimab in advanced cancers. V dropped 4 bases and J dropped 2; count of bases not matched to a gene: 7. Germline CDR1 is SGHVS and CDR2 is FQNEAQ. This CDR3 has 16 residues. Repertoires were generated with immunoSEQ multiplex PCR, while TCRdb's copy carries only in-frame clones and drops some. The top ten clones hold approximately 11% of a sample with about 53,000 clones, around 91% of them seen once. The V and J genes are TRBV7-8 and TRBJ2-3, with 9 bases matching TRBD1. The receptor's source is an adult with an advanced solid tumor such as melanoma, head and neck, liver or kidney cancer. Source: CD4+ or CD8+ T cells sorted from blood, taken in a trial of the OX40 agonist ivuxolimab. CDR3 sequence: CASSYRGRQATDTQYF. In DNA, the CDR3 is TGTGCCAGCAGCTACAGGGGGCGGCAGGCCACAGATACGCAGTATTTT.